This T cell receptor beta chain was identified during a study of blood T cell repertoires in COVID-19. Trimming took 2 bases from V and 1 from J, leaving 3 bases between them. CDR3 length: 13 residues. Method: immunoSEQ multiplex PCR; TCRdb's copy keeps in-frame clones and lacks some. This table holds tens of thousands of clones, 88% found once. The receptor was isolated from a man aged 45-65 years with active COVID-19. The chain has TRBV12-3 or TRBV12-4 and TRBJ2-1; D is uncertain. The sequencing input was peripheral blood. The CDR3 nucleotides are TGTGCCAGCAGTTTATCTTCCTACAATGAGCAGTTCTTC. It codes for CASSLSSYNEQFF.